One and the same sample provided the 22 T cell receptor beta chains below, sequenced in a study of T cells in tuberculosis. After thawing and overnight rest, PBMC were stained with GMM-loaded CD1B tetramer, viability dye and anti-CD3 for sorting. CD1B tetramers were loaded with Rhodococcus equi-derived C32 glucose monomycolate. Only in-frame clones appear in the TCRdb table, and some are missing; sequencing was by immunoSEQ multiplex PCR. The sample shows 55,000 to 70,000 clones, around 81% of them seen only once. Sequences were obtained from CD1b-GMM tetramer-negative cells sorted from PBMCs. Source of these receptors: an adult woman with latent tuberculosis.

CDR3 DNA sequence: TGTGCCACCAGCCCCCAGGCGACTAGCGGGGGGTATGAGCAGTTCTTC. It specifies CATSPQATSGGYEQFF. V is TRBV15 and J is TRBJ2-1; TRBD2 aligns across 13 bases. J gave up 8 bases and V 5 bases, and 9 bases lay outside the gene matches. Germline V gene lookup returns CDR1 LNHNV and CDR2 YYDKDF (reference sequence). CDR3 length: 16 residues.

The rearrangement joins TRBV6-1 to TRBJ2-2; tentatively, D is TRBD2 (5 bases). The CDR3 runs to 13 residues. V was cut by 5 bases and J by 1 base, with 5 bases left in between. CDR1 and CDR2 (germline): MNHNS, SASEGT. The CDR3 sequence: CASSRGNTGELFF. CDR3 nucleotides: TGTGCCAGCAGTCGGGGGAACACCGGGGAGCTGTTTTTT.

The chain employs TRBV19 and TRBJ2-1; D is uncertain. Trimming took off 3 bases at V and 6 bases at J, with 3 bases between the two ends. Germline CDR1 is LNHDA and CDR2 is SQIVND (reference sequence). The length of the CDR3 is 11 residues. The CDR3 loop is CASSMRNEQFF. CDR3 coding DNA: TGTGCCAGTAGTATGCGCAATGAGCAGTTCTTC.

This chain connects TRBV19 to TRBJ2-1, with D unclear. The CDR3 contains 14 residues. Per the germline V gene, CDR1 is LNHDA and CDR2 is SQIVND (reference sequence). Trimming removed 5 bases at V and 9 bases at J, with 17 bases between. CDR3 sequence (DNA): TGTGCCAGTAGTCCCCCCCCGATCCGCGGTGAGCAGTTCTTC. This encodes CASSPPPIRGEQFF. The complete variable domain, with remaining parts taken from reference TRBV19 and TRBJ2-1, reads DGGITQSPKYLFRKEGQNVTLSCEQNLNHDAMYWYRQDPGQGLRLIYYSQIVNDFQKGDIAEGYSVSREKKESFPLTVTSAQKNPTAFYLCASSPPPIRGEQFFGPGTRLTVL.

The CDR3 here is CASSPGLAGVETQYF. CDR3 nucleotide sequence: TGTGCCAGCTCACCAGGGCTAGCGGGAGTGGAGACCCAGTACTTC. The J gene is TRBJ2-5, the V gene TRBV18, with TRBD2 matching 10 bases. Per the germline V gene, CDR1 is KGHSH and CDR2 is LQKENI. CDR3 length: 15 residues. Germline trimming cut 2 bases from V and 5 bases from J; bases unmatched to any gene: 5.

V gene TRBV6-1 combines with J gene TRBJ1-2; D is uncertain. Between the trimmed V and J ends, which lost 11 bases and 3 bases, there was a span of 13 bases. This CDR3 region has 12 residues. The germline V gene encodes CDR1 MNHNS and CDR2 SASEGT. The CDR3 sequence is CAGFRGDYGYTF. In DNA, the CDR3 is TGTGCCGGTTTCCGCGGGGACTATGGCTACACCTTC.

The V gene is TRBV6-5, the J gene TRBJ1-2; 9 bases map to TRBD1. The CDR3 consists of 16 residues. Per germline, CDR1 MNHEY and CDR2 SVGAGI. J gave up 4 bases and V 0 bases, and 6 bases lay outside the gene matches. CDR3 DNA sequence: TGTGCCAGCAGTTACTCGGGACAGGGCGCCGTCTATGGCTACACCTTC. This codes for CASSYSGQGAVYGYTF.

The chain has TRBV5-6 and TRBJ1-2; TRBD1 matches 9 bases. CDR1 is SGHDT, CDR2 YYEEEE, per germline. After removal of 5 bases from V and 1 base from J, the junction contained 12 bases not matched to a gene. This CDR3 spans 17 amino acids. CDR3 coding DNA: TGTGCCAGCAGTCGAGACAGGGGGTTAGGAAGTAACTATGGCTACACCTTC. This translates into CASSRDRGLGSNYGYTF.

The V call is TRBV28, the J call TRBJ1-2; D is undetermined. Trimming cost V 6 bases and J 7 bases, with 15 bases left between them. Germline values: CDR1 MDHEN, CDR2 SYDVKM. CDR3 length: 13 amino acids. DNA of the CDR3: TGTGCCAGCAGGAACCAGGCTATTAGTGGCTACACCTTC. Protein: CASRNQAISGYTF.

This clone came up a few times. This chain connects TRBV6-4 to TRBJ1-4; 7 bases are shared with TRBD1. The CDR3 loop spans 15 amino acids. Germline V gene data show CDR1 as MRHNA and CDR2 as SNTAGT. Losses at the gene ends were 5 bases for V and 6 bases for J; bases not matched to a gene: 9. CDR3 nucleotides: TGTGCCAGCAGTCCGACAGGGCAGATAGATGAAAAACTGTTTTTT. Translation: CASSPTGQIDEKLFF.

V gene TRBV4-2 combines with J gene TRBJ2-4; 8 bases agree with TRBD2. CDR3 size: 17 residues. The germline V gene encodes CDR1 LGHNA and CDR2 YNFKEQ. J was trimmed by 3 bases and V by 4 bases; bases with no gene match: 11. The CDR3 bases are TGTGCCAGCAGCCCCCTTTTAGCGGGACGAGTCAAAAACATTCAGTACTTC. Protein sequence: CASSPLLAGRVKNIQYF.

The chain is built from TRBV10-3 and TRBJ1-6; a weak D match, TRBD1 (5 bases). The germline CDR1 and CDR2 sequences are ENHRY and SYGVKD. V lost 6 bases and J lost 6, with 21 bases in between. This CDR3 is 17 amino acids long. The CDR3 region has the DNA TGTGCCATCAGCCCCGGAAGGCGGGGGGGAATTAATTCACCCCTCCACTTT. Amino acid sequence: CAISPGRRGGINSPLHF.

V and J are TRBV27 and TRBJ2-1; D perhaps matches TRBD1 (6 bases). Per the germline V gene, CDR1 is MNHEY and CDR2 is SMNVEV (reference sequence). V dropped 6 bases and J dropped 7 bases, with 13 bases sitting between them. The CDR3 is 13 amino acids. CDR3 sequence (DNA): TGTGCCAGCAGCTCCGGGACAAGGAATGAGCAGTTCTTC. It is translated as CASSSGTRNEQFF.

The chain has TRBV5-4 and TRBJ2-5, with D possibly TRBD2 on 6 matching bases. This CDR3 is 14 amino acids long. Trimming cost V 3 bases and J 5 bases, with 14 bases left between them. Germline V CDR1 and CDR2: SGHNT, YYREEE (reference sequence). CDR3 sequence reads: CASSSRGKGETQYF. CDR3 nucleotide sequence: TGTGCCAGCAGCTCCCGGGGGAAGGGGGAGACCCAGTACTTC.

V usage is TRBV11-2 and J usage is TRBJ2-7, with D maybe TRBD2 (6 bases). Looked up from germline, CDR1 is SGHAT and CDR2 is FQNNGV. The CDR3 extends over 14 amino acids. Trimming took 2 bases from V and 4 from J, leaving 12 bases between them. The DNA for the CDR3 is TGTGCCAGCAGCTTATCAAGGAGGGTATACGAGCAGTACTTC. Amino acid sequence: CASSLSRRVYEQYF.

V usage is TRBV4-2 and J usage is TRBJ2-1, with a possible D match to TRBD2 (7 bases). The V end lost 0 bases, the J end lost 7 bases, and 13 bases lay between the germline ends. The CDR3 consists of 15 residues. The V gene's germline CDR1 is LGHNA and CDR2 YNFKEQ. The CDR3: CASSQDRGGVNEQFF. The CDR3 DNA reads TGTGCCAGCAGCCAAGATAGAGGGGGGGTTAATGAGCAGTTCTTC.

This chain connects TRBV11-1 to TRBJ2-5; D is possibly TRBD1 (6 bases). Germline V CDR1 and CDR2: SGHAT, FQDESV (reference sequence). V shed 5 bases and J shed 1 base, with 8 bases lying between them. The CDR3 consists of 13 residues. The CDR3 here is CASSRDTQETQYF. CDR3 nucleotide sequence: TGTGCCAGCAGCCGGGACACCCAAGAGACCCAGTACTTC. Full variable domain (missing parts from reference TRBV11-1 and TRBJ2-5): EAEVAQSPRYKITEKSQAVAFWCDPISGHATLYWYRQILGQGPELLVQFQDESVVDDSQLPKDRFSAERLKGVDSTLKIQPAELGDSAMYLCASSRDTQETQYFGPGTRLLVL.

This chain joins TRBV6-1 and TRBJ2-1, with 9 bases fitting TRBD1. The trim removed 2 bases at V and 8 bases at J, leaving 10 bases unmatched. Germline V gives CDR1 MNHNS, CDR2 SASEGT. The CDR3 consists of 16 residues. For the CDR3, the DNA is TGTGCCAGCAGTGAATGGCGGGACAGGGTTTTCGATGAGCAGTTCTTC. Its protein is CASSEWRDRVFDEQFF.

CDR3 sequence reads: CASSSSWRGGSNEQFF. CDR3 nucleotide sequence: TGTGCCAGCAGCTCCTCGTGGCGGGGGGGCAGCAATGAGCAGTTCTTC. The chain carries TRBV5-4 and TRBJ2-1; 9 positions match TRBD2. The CDR3 loop spans 16 amino acids. Germline trimming cut 3 bases from V and 6 bases from J; bases unmatched to any gene: 10. In germline, CDR1 is SGHNT, CDR2 YYREEE (reference sequence).

This clone was detected only a few times. The rearrangement joins TRBV5-4 to TRBJ1-1; D is uncertain. V lost 4 bases and J lost 6, with 13 bases in between. The CDR3 runs 13 residues. Germline V CDR1 and CDR2: SGHNT, YYREEE (reference sequence). The CDR3 DNA sequence: TGTGCCAGCAGCCCCGGAAGGGAGGCTGAAGCTTTCTTT. It specifies CASSPGREAEAFF.

The chain combines TRBV6-5 with TRBJ1-2; 11 bases match TRBD1. CDR1 and CDR2 from the germline V gene are MNHEY and SVGAGI. The V segment lost 6 bases and the J segment 7 bases; nucleotides outside the gene matches: 4. The CDR3 covers 13 residues. CDR3 DNA sequence: TGTGCCAGCAGGAAGGGGACAGGGGGTGGCTACACCTTC. This translates into CASRKGTGGGYTF.

V usage is TRBV28 and J usage is TRBJ2-1; TRBD2 aligns across 14 bases. This CDR3 spans 15 amino acids. The trim removed 3 bases at V and 5 bases at J, leaving 0 bases unmatched. Per germline, CDR1 MDHEN and CDR2 SYDVKM. CDR3 residues: CASSLTSGRDNEQFF. DNA of the CDR3: TGTGCCAGCAGTTTGACTAGCGGGAGGGACAATGAGCAGTTCTTC.